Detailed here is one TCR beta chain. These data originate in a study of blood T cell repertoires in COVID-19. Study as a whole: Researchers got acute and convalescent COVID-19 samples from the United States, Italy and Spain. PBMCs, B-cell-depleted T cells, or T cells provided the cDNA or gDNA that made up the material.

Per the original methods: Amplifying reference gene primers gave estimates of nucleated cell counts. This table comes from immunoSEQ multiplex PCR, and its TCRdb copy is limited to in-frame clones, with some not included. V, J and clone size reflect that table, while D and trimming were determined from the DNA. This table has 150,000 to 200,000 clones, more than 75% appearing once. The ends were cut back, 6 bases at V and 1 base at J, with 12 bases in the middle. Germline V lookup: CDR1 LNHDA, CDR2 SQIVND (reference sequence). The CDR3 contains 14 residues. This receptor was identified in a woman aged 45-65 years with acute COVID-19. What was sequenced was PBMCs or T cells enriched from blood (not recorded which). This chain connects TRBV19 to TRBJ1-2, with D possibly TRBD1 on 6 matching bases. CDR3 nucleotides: TGTGCCAGTAGGGACAGTATGCTTAACTATGGCTACACCTTC. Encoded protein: CASRDSMLNYGYTF. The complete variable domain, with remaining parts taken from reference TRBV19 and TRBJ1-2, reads DGGITQSPKYLFRKEGQNVTLSCEQNLNHDAMYWYRQDPGQGLRLIYYSQIVNDFQKGDIAEGYSVSREKKESFPLTVTSAQKNPTAFYLCASRDSMLNYGYTFGSGTRLTVV.